The source of this T cell receptor beta chain is a study of OX40 agonist ivuxolimab in advanced cancers. Study information: Participants, around 80% male, averaged roughly 60 years of age, ranging from roughly 23 to 80.

Method: immunoSEQ multiplex PCR; TCRdb's copy keeps in-frame clones and lacks some. The data show nearly 80,000 clones, about four fifths seen once. V lost 5 bases, J lost 8 bases, and 16 bases lay in between. CDR1 and CDR2 from the germline V gene are SGHTA and FQGNSA. The CDR3 runs 14 residues. Note on this clone: The antigen is undetermined.

Prior autoimmune disease or systemic immunosuppression barred patients. Blood samples were obtained at baseline, cycle 4 day 1, and cycle 7 day 1. Points from the study as a whole: Doses of 0.1 to 3.0 mg/kg were accompanied by clonal expansion of CD4+ and CD8+ blood T cells by week 6.

The sequence was collected from an adult with an advanced solid tumor such as melanoma, head and neck, liver or kidney cancer. The source was CD4+ or CD8+ T cells sorted from blood, collected in a trial of the OX40 agonist ivuxolimab. V gene TRBV7-2 combines with J gene TRBJ2-4; D possibly corresponds to TRBD1 (7 bases). The CDR3 region is CASSARQGGDIQYF. The CDR3 DNA is TGTGCCAGCAGCGCAAGACAGGGAGGAGACATTCAGTACTTC. Together with reference TRBV7-2 and TRBJ2-4, the CDR3 gives the full variable domain: GAGVSQSPSNKVTEKGKDVELRCDPISGHTALYWYRQSLGQGLEFLIYFQGNSAPDKSGLPSDRFSAERTGGSVSTLTIQRTQQEDSAVYLCASSARQGGDIQYFGAGTRLSVL.